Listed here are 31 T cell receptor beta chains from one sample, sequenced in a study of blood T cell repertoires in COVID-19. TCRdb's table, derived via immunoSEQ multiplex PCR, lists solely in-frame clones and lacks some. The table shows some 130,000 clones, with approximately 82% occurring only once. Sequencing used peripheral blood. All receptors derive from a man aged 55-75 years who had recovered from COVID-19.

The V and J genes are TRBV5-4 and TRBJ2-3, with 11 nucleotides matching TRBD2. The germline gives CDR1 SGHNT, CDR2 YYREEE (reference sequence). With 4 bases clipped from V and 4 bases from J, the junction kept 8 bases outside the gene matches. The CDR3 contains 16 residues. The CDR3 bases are TGTGCCAGCAGCACCTTAGCGGGGGGGGACTCAGATACGCAGTATTTT. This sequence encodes CASSTLAGGDSDTQYF.

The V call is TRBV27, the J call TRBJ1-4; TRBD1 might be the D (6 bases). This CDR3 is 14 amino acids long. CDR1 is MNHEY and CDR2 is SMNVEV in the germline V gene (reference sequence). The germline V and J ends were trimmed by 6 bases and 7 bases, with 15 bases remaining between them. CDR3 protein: CASSPQGTGEKLFF. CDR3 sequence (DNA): TGTGCCAGCAGCCCACAGGGTACGGGTGAAAAACTGTTTTTT. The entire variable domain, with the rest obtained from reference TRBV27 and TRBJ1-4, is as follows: EAQVTQNPRYLITVTGKKLTVTCSQNMNHEYMSWYRQDPGLGLRQIYYSMNVEVTDKGDVPEGYKVSRKEKRNFPLILESPSPNQTSLYFCASSPQGTGEKLFFGSGTQLSVL.

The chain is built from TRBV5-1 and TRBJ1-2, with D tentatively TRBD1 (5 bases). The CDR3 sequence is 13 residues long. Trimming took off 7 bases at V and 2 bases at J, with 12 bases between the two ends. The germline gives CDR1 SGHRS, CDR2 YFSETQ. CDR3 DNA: TGCGCCAGCCGAGAACAGGAGAACTATGGCTACACCTTC. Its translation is CASREQENYGYTF.

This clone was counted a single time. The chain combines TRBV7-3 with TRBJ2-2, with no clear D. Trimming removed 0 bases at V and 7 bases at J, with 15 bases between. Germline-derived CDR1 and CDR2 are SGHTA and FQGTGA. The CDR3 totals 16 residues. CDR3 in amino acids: CASSLTVYLGDGELFF. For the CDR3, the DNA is TGTGCCAGCAGCTTAACCGTCTACCTCGGAGACGGGGAGCTGTTTTTT. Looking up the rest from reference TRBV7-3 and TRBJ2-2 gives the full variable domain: GAGVSQTPSNKVTEKGKYVELRCDPISGHTALYWYRQSLGQGPEFLIYFQGTGAADDSGLPNDRFFAVRPEGSVSTLKIQRTERGDSAVYLCASSLTVYLGDGELFFGEGSRLTVL.

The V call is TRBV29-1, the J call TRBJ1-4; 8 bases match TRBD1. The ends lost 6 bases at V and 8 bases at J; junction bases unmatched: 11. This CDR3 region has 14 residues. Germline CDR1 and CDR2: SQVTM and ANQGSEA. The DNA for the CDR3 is TGCAGCGTATACCGGCAGGGGGCACGCGAAAAACTGTTTTTT. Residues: CSVYRQGAREKLFF.

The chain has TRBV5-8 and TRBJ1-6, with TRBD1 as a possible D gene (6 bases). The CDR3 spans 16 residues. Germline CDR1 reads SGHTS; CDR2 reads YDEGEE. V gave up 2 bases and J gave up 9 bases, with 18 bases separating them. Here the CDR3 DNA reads TGTGCCAGCAGCTTCGAGGGTGGCAGGGGAACTTCACCCCTCCACTTT. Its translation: CASSFEGGRGTSPLHF.

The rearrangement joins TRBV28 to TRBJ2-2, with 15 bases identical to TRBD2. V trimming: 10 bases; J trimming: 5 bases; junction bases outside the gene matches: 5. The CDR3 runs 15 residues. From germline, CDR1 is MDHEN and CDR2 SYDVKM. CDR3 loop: CATEGTSGGTGELFF. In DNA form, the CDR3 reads TGTGCCACGGAGGGGACTAGCGGGGGGACCGGGGAGCTGTTTTTT.

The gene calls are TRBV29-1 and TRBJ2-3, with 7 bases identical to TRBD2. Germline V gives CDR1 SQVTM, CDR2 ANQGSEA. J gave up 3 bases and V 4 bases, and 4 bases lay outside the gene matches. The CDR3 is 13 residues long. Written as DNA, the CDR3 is TGCAGCGTTGTTCTGGGGGGGACAGATACGCAGTATTTT. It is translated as CSVVLGGTDTQYF.

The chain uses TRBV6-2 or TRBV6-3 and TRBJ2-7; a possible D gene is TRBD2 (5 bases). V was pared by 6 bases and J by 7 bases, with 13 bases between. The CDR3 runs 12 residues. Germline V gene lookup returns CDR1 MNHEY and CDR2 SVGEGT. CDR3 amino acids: CASSQGRGEQYF. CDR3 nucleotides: TGTGCCAGCAGCCAAGGAAGAGGGGAGCAGTACTTC.

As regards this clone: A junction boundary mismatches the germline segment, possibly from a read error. CDR3 residues: CASSLGAGGSQETQYF. The DNA of the CDR3 is TGTGCTAGCAGCTTAGGAGCGGGGGGTTCTCAAGAGACCCAGTACTTC. V usage is TRBV7-7 and J usage is TRBJ2-5; 9 bases match TRBD2. The CDR3 has 16 residues. CDR1 is SSHAT, CDR2 FNYEAQ, per germline (reference sequence). Full variable domain (rest looked up from reference TRBV7-7 and TRBJ2-5): GAGVSQSPRYKVTKRGQDVTLRCDPISSHATLYWYQQALGQGPEFLTYFNYEAQPDKSGLPSDRFSAERPEGSISTLTIQRTEQRDSAMYRCASSLGAGGSQETQYFGPGTRLLVL.

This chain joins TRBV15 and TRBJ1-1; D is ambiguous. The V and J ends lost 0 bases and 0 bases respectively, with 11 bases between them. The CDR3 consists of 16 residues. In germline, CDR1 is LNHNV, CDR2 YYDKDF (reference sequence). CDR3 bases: TGTGCCACCAGCAGAGACCGCCGACGGGTGAACACTGAAGCTTTCTTT. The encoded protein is CATSRDRRRVNTEAFF.

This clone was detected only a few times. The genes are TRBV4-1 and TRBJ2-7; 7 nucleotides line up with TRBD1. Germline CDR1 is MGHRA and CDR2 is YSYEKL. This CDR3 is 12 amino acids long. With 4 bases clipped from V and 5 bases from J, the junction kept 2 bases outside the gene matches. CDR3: CASSPDRDEQYF. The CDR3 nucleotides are TGCGCCAGCAGCCCCGACAGGGACGAGCAGTACTTC.

CDR3 sequence: CASSLRPSYEQYF. DNA for the CDR3: TGTGCCAGCAGCCTCCGTCCCTCCTACGAGCAGTACTTC. The chain is built from TRBV28 and TRBJ2-7; no clear D gene. The CDR3 has 13 amino acids. Trimming left V 6 bases short and J 0 bases short, with 9 bases between. CDR1 and CDR2 from the germline V gene are MDHEN and SYDVKM. The whole variable domain, filled in from reference TRBV28 and TRBJ2-7, reads DVKVTQSSRYLVKRTGEKVFLECVQDMDHENMFWYRQDPGLGLRLIYFSYDVKMKEKGDIPEGYSVSREKKERFSLILESASTNQTSMYLCASSLRPSYEQYFGPGTRLTVT.

CDR3 DNA: TGTGCCATCAGCCTCGGACTAGCGGGAGATGGAACCGGGGAGCTGTTTTTT. Amino acid sequence: CAISLGLAGDGTGELFF. The chain employs TRBV10-3 and TRBJ2-2, with 13 bases matching TRBD2. Trimming at V came to 6 bases and at J to 5 bases, leaving 9 bases not matched to a gene. The CDR3 extends over 17 amino acids. In germline, CDR1 is ENHRY, CDR2 SYGVKD.

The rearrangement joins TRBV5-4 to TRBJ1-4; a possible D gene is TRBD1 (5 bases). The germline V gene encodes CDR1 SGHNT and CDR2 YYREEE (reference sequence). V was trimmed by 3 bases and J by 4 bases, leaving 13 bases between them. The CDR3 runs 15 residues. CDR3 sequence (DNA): TGTGCCAGCAGCTGGGGACGGGGGGATAATGAAAAACTGTTTTTT. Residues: CASSWGRGDNEKLFF.

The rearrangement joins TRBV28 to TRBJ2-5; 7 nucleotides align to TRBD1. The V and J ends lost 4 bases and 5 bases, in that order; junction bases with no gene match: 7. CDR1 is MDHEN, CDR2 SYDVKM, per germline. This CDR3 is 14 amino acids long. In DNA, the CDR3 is TGTGCCAGCAGTTCCCGACAGGGACGGGAGACCCAGTACTTC. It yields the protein CASSSRQGRETQYF.

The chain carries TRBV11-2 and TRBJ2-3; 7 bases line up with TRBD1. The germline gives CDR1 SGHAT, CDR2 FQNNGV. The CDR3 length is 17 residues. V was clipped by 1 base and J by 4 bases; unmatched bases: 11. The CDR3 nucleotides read TGTGCCAGCAGCTTAGTTTCGACAGGGACCGCGGCAGATACGCAGTATTTT. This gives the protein CASSLVSTGTAADTQYF.

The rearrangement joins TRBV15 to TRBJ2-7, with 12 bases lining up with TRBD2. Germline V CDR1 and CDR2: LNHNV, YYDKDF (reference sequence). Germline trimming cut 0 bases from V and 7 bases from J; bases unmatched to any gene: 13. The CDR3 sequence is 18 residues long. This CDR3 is CATSRDHTSGRPSAEQYF. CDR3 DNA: TGTGCCACCAGCAGAGATCACACTAGCGGGAGGCCCTCCGCGGAGCAGTACTTC.

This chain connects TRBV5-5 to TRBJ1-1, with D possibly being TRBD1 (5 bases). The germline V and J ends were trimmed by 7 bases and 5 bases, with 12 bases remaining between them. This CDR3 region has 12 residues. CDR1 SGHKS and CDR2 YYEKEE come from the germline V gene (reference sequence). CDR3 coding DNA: TGTGCCAGCGCTCGGAGGGGTACTGAAGCTTTCTTT. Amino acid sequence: CASARRGTEAFF.

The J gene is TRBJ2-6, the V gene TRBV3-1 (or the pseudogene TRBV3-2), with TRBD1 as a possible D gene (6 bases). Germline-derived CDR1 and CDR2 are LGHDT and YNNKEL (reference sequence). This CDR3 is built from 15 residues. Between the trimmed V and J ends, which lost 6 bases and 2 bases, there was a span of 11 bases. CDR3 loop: CASSQGLAGANVLTF. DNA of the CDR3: TGTGCCAGCAGTCAGGGGTTAGCTGGGGCCAACGTCCTGACTTTC.

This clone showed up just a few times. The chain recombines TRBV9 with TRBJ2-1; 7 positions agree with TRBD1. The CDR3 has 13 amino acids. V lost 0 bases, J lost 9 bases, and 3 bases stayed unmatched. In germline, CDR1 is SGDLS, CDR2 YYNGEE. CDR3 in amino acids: CASSVGGGGEQFF. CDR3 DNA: TGTGCCAGCAGCGTAGGAGGGGGCGGTGAGCAGTTCTTC.

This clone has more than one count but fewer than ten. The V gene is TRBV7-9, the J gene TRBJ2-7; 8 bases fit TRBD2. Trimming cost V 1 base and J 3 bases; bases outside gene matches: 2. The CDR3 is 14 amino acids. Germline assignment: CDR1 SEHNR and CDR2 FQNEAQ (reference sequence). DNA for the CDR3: TGTGCCAGCAGCTTAGGGACTAGCCACTACGAGCAGTACTTC. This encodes CASSLGTSHYEQYF.

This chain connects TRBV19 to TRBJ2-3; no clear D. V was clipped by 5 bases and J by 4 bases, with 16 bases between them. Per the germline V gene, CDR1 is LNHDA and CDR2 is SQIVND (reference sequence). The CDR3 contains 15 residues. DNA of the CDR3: TGTGCCAGTAGTCTCCGACAATCTCGTCCAGATACGCAGTATTTT. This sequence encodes CASSLRQSRPDTQYF.

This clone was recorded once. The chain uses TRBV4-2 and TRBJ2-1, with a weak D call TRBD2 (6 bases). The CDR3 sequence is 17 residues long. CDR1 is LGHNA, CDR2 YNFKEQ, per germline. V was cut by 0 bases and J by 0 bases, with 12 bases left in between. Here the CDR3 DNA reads TGTGCCAGCAGCCAAGAGTACGTCGGGAGCTCCTACAATGAGCAGTTCTTC. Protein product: CASSQEYVGSSYNEQFF.

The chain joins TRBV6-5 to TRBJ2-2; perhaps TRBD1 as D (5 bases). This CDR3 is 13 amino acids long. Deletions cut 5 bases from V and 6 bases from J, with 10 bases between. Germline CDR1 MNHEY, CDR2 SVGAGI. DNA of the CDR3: TGTGCCAGCAGTAGACAGAGCCCCGGGGAGCTGTTTTTT. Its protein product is CASSRQSPGELFF.

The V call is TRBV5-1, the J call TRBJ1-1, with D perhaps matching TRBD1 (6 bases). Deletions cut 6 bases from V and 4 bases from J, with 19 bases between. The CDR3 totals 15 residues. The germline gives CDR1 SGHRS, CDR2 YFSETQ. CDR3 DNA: TGCGCCAGCATCACTTCCGGACAGACACGCACTGAAGCTTTCTTT. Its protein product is CASITSGQTRTEAFF.

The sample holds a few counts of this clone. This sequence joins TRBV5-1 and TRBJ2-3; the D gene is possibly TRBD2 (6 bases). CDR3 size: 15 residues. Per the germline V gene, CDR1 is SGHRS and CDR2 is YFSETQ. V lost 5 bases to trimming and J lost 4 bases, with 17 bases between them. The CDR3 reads CASRPSRRDADTQYF. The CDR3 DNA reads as TGCGCCAGCAGACCCTCGCGGAGGGATGCAGATACGCAGTATTTT.

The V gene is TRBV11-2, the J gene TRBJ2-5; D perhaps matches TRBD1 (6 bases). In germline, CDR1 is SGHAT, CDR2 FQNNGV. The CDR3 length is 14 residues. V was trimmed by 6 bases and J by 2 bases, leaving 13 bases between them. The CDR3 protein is CASRSVGGQETQYF. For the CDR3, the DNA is TGTGCCAGCAGATCAGTAGGGGGACAAGAGACCCAGTACTTC.

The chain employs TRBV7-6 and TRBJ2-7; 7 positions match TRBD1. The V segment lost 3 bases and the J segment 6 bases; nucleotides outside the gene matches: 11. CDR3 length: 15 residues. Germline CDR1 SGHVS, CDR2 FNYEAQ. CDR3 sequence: CASSLGRQGWSEQYF. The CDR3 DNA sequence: TGTGCCAGCAGCTTGGGGCGACAGGGATGGAGCGAGCAGTACTTC.

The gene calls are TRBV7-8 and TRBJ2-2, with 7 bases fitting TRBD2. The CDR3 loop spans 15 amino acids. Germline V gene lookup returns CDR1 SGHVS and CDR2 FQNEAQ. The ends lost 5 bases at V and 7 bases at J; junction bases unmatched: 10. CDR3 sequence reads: CASSLLSGADGELFF. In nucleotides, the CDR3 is TGTGCCAGCAGCCTCTTGAGCGGGGCGGACGGGGAGCTGTTTTTT.

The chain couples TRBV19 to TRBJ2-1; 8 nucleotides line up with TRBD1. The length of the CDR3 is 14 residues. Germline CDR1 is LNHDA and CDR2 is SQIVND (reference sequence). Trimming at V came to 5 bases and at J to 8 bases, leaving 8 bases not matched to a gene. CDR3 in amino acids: CASSPTGVKDEQFF. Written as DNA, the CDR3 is TGTGCCAGTAGTCCGACAGGGGTTAAAGATGAGCAGTTCTTC. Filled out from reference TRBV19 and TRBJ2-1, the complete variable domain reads DGGITQSPKYLFRKEGQNVTLSCEQNLNHDAMYWYRQDPGQGLRLIYYSQIVNDFQKGDIAEGYSVSREKKESFPLTVTSAQKNPTAFYLCASSPTGVKDEQFFGPGTRLTVL.